This T cell receptor beta chain was identified in a study of cytomegalovirus exposure and HLA in healthy donors. For the study at large: Membership in the Caucasian-associated ancestry cluster was found for around 81% of roughly 400 genotyped donors.

The PCR had 60 Vbeta and 13 Jbeta primers. Sequencing used immunoSEQ multiplex PCR; TCRdb keeps in-frame clones, though not all of them. This repertoire shows 35,000 to 45,000 clones, 53% found once; its top ten account for more than 5%. CDR3 length: 13 residues. Germline V gene data show CDR1 as GTSNPN and CDR2 as SVGIG (reference sequence). V dropped 7 bases and J dropped 4; count of bases not matched to a gene: 5. This clone was recorded only once. The sequence derives from a woman between 40 and 50 years old in good health and CMV-seropositive. The chain is built from TRBV30 and TRBJ2-7, with 12 bases identical to TRBD2. Material: PBMCs. CDR3: CALRTSGVYEQYF. CDR3 nucleotide sequence: TGTGCCTTAAGGACTAGCGGGGTTTACGAGCAGTACTTC. Together with reference TRBV30 and TRBJ2-7, the CDR3 gives the full variable domain: SQTIHQWPATLVQPVGSPLSLECTVEGTSNPNLYWYRQAAGRGLQLLFYSVGIGQISSEVPQNLSASRPQDRQFILSSKKLLLSDSGFYLCALRTSGVYEQYFGPGTRLTVT.